This T cell receptor (beta chain) was recovered during a study of cytomegalovirus exposure and HLA in healthy donors. Study in general: A subsequent analysis stated that the approximately 110 validation repertoires were run on the same platform as the approximately 710 first-cohort repertoires.

Produced via immunoSEQ multiplex PCR; TCRdb's table is partial and in-frame only. Of about 180,000 clones in the sample, roughly 85% were seen once. For this clone: Antigen unknown.

Study-wide points: Researchers catalogued about 150 TCR beta chains as cytomegalovirus-associated. In vitro checks showed that a few CMV-associated chains really do target CMV antigens.

The CDR3 is 17 residues long. Per the germline V gene, CDR1 is SGDLS and CDR2 is YYNGEE. Trimming stripped 0 bases from V and 1 base from J, with 14 bases between. The chain has TRBV9 and TRBJ1-3; TRBD1 might be the D (5 bases). The TCR was taken from a man in his late teens or twenties in good health and CMV-seropositive. Sequenced input: PBMCs. The CDR3 loop is CASSVAGGTASGNTIYF. For the CDR3, the DNA is TGTGCCAGCAGCGTAGCGGGAGGGACCGCGTCTGGAAACACCATATATTTT. The variable domain in full, with the rest retrieved from reference TRBV9 and TRBJ1-3, is DSGVTQTPKHLITATGQRVTLRCSPRSGDLSVYWYQQSLDQGLQFLIQYYNGEERAKGNILERFSAQQFPDLHSELNLSSLELGDSALYFCASSVAGGTASGNTIYFGEGSWLTVV.